These 23 T cell receptor beta chains originate from one sample sequenced in a study of OX40 agonist ivuxolimab in advanced cancers. Method: immunoSEQ multiplex PCR; TCRdb's copy keeps in-frame clones and lacks some. The sample records roughly 80,000 clones, over 85% being singletons. Specimen: CD4+ or CD8+ T cells sorted from blood, collected in a trial of the OX40 agonist ivuxolimab. These receptors were collected from an adult with an advanced solid tumor such as melanoma, head and neck, liver or kidney cancer.

The rearrangement joins TRBV6-6 to TRBJ2-7; D assignment may be TRBD1 or TRBD2 (5 bases each). V dropped 6 bases and J dropped 7 bases, with 19 bases sitting between them. This CDR3 is 14 amino acids long. The germline V gene has CDR1 MNHNY and CDR2 SVGAGI (reference sequence). CDR3 loop: CASRTGTGVGEQYF. Written as DNA, the CDR3 is TGTGCCAGCAGAACCGGGACGGGTGTGGGGGAGCAGTACTTC.

The CDR3 spells CASTCGVRADTQYF. The CDR3 nucleotides are TGCGCCAGCACGTGCGGGGTTCGCGCAGATACGCAGTATTTT. V and J are TRBV23-1 and TRBJ2-3, with D possibly TRBD2 on 6 matching bases. TRBV23-1 is annotated as an ORF whose role is uncertain. The V gene lost 7 bases and the J gene lost 4 bases, with 15 bases spanning the gap. The CDR3 is made up of 14 amino acids.

This clone is a singleton in its sample. The rearrangement joins TRBV2 to TRBJ1-1, with D maybe TRBD1 (5 bases). The germline gives CDR1 SNHLY, CDR2 FYNNEI. The CDR3 loop spans 13 amino acids. With 8 bases removed from V and 2 bases from J, the gap between germline ends came to 12 bases. The CDR3 region is CASGRDVNTEAFF. The CDR3 coding sequence is TGTGCCAGCGGCCGGGACGTAAACACTGAAGCTTTCTTT.

This clone was seen a single time. The rearrangement uses TRBV15 and TRBJ1-5; 7 nucleotides line up with TRBD1. Trimming took 3 bases from V and 6 from J; bases not matched to a gene: 8. There are 15 residues in the CDR3. Germline V gene data show CDR1 as LNHNV and CDR2 as YYDKDF (reference sequence). The CDR3 sequence is CATSRVGRGSQPQHF. Written as DNA, the CDR3 is TGTGCCACCAGCAGGGTGGGCAGGGGGAGTCAGCCCCAGCATTTT.

The sample holds a few counts of this clone. Here the CDR3 DNA reads TGTGCCAGTAGTAACTTCGTCCGGAACACTGAAGCTTTCTTT. Protein sequence: CASSNFVRNTEAFF. The chain carries TRBV19 and TRBJ1-1; D is unclear. CDR1 and CDR2 from the germline V gene are LNHDA and SQIVND (reference sequence). V shed 4 bases and J shed 1 base, with 10 bases lying between them. CDR3 size: 14 residues.

In its sample, this clone was seen a few times. The chain has TRBV14 and TRBJ1-2; D remains unclear. In germline, CDR1 is SGHDN, CDR2 FVKESK. V gave up 4 bases and J gave up 5 bases, with 8 bases separating them. CDR3 size: 12 residues. In DNA form, the CDR3 reads TGTGCCAGCAGCCCCTCCAGTTATGGCTACACCTTC. It specifies CASSPSSYGYTF.

This chain connects TRBV5-1 to TRBJ1-4, with 8 bases aligning to TRBD1. The germline V gene has CDR1 SGHRS and CDR2 YFSETQ. The CDR3 totals 15 residues. After removal of 0 bases from V and 7 bases from J, the junction contained 5 bases not matched to a gene. The CDR3 spells CASSLEGQGSEKLFF. CDR3 in DNA: TGCGCCAGCAGCTTGGAAGGACAGGGTAGTGAAAAACTGTTTTTT. Full variable domain (rest looked up from reference TRBV5-1 and TRBJ1-4): KAGVTQTPRYLIKTRGQQVTLSCSPISGHRSVSWYQQTPGQGLQFLFEYFSETQRNKGNFPGRFSGRQFSNSRSEMNVSTLELGDSALYLCASSLEGQGSEKLFFGSGTQLSVL.

This chain connects TRBV28 to TRBJ2-7, with TRBD2 matching over 7 bases. In germline, CDR1 is MDHEN, CDR2 SYDVKM. Losses at the gene ends were 3 bases for V and 4 bases for J; bases not matched to a gene: 18. The CDR3 extends over 18 amino acids. The CDR3 protein is CASSFSLADNARGYEQYF. CDR3 in DNA: TGTGCCAGCAGTTTTAGCCTAGCGGACAACGCAAGAGGGTACGAGCAGTACTTC.

The rearrangement uses TRBV20-1 and TRBJ2-7; TRBD1 agrees at 7 bases. V shed 5 bases and J 5 bases; nucleotides not matched to a gene: 3. The CDR3 consists of 11 residues. Germline V lookup: CDR1 DFQATT, CDR2 SNEGSKA (reference sequence). The CDR3 loop reads CSADRVNEQYF. CDR3 in DNA: TGCAGTGCTGACAGGGTTAACGAGCAGTACTTC.

J is TRBJ2-7 and V is TRBV18; no reliable D call. Per germline, CDR1 KGHSH and CDR2 LQKENI. V lost 3 bases to trimming and J lost 2 bases, with 11 bases between them. CDR3 size: 14 residues. The CDR3 DNA sequence: TGTGCCAGCTCACCTCGGACGTTGCCCTACGAGCAGTACTTC. Translated, it gives CASSPRTLPYEQYF.

Concerning this clone itself: Other DNA sequences in the sample encode the same CDR3. The V call is TRBV7-2, the J call TRBJ2-1, with 12 bases identical to TRBD2. The germline V gene encodes CDR1 SGHTA and CDR2 FQGNSA. The CDR3 covers 15 residues. The V gene end was trimmed by 1 base and the J gene end by 6 bases; junction bases not matched to a gene: 1. The CDR3 loop reads CASSLEGLAGNEQFF. The CDR3 DNA reads TGTGCCAGCAGCTTAGAGGGACTAGCGGGCAATGAGCAGTTCTTC.

The chain employs TRBV6-5 and TRBJ1-3; D gene unclear. The CDR3 extends over 14 amino acids. V gave up 8 bases and J gave up 0 bases, with 11 bases separating them. Germline V gene data show CDR1 as MNHEY and CDR2 as SVGAGI. The CDR3 here is CASGGSFSGNTIYF. The DNA for the CDR3 is TGTGCCAGCGGAGGTTCATTCTCTGGAAACACCATATATTTT.

The gene calls are TRBV4-2 and TRBJ1-2, with D possibly matching TRBD1 (5 bases). The CDR3 sequence is 14 residues long. CDR1 LGHNA and CDR2 YNFKEQ come from the germline V gene. V was cut by 0 bases and J by 4 bases, with 9 bases left in between. CDR3 sequence reads: CASSQDRESYGYTF. Written as DNA, the CDR3 is TGTGCCAGCAGCCAAGACAGGGAATCCTATGGCTACACCTTC.

The chain joins TRBV7-9 to TRBJ2-5; D possibly matches TRBD1 or TRBD2 (5 bases each). This CDR3 is 15 amino acids long. Germline V gene data show CDR1 as SEHNR and CDR2 as FQNEAQ (reference sequence). Between the trimmed V and J ends, which lost 0 bases and 1 base, there was a span of 9 bases. Here the CDR3 reads CASSLAVGTQETQYF. The CDR3 DNA reads TGTGCCAGCAGCTTAGCGGTAGGGACCCAAGAGACCCAGTACTTC.

The chain couples TRBV18 to TRBJ2-2; D is unresolved. The CDR3 spans 14 residues. Germline CDR1 reads KGHSH; CDR2 reads LQKENI. Deletions cut 4 bases from V and 1 base from J, with 7 bases between. CDR3 sequence: CASSLTGNTGELFF. The CDR3 bases are TGTGCCAGCTCACTTACCGGGAACACCGGGGAGCTGTTTTTT.

The J gene is TRBJ1-2, the V gene TRBV6-5; D unresolved. The V end was cut by 2 bases, the J end by 8 bases, with 9 bases between. Germline V gene data show CDR1 as MNHEY and CDR2 as SVGAGI. The CDR3 length is 12 residues. For the CDR3, the DNA is TGTGCCAGCAGTTACCCCGGAGACGGCTACACCTTC. Its protein product is CASSYPGDGYTF.

The chain is built from TRBV28 and TRBJ1-3, with D hard to call. The V end lost 7 bases, the J end lost 2 bases, and 6 bases lay between the germline ends. Looked up from germline, CDR1 is MDHEN and CDR2 is SYDVKM. This CDR3 has 12 amino acids. CDR3 in amino acids: CASTNAGNTIYF. CDR3 DNA: TGTGCCAGCACCAACGCTGGAAACACCATATATTTT.

The rearrangement links TRBV4-3 to TRBJ2-7; TRBD2 matches 12 bases. Trimming cost V 3 bases and J 5 bases; bases outside gene matches: 11. The CDR3 consists of 17 residues. Per the germline V gene, CDR1 is LGHNA and CDR2 is YSLEER. Here the CDR3 reads CASSQGPASGRADEQYF. The CDR3, as DNA: TGCGCCAGCAGCCAGGGCCCGGCTAGCGGGAGGGCCGACGAGCAGTACTTC.

The J gene is TRBJ2-7, the V gene TRBV6-5; D uncertain. Per germline, CDR1 MNHEY and CDR2 SVGAGI. Trimming removed 4 bases at V and 4 bases at J, with 8 bases between. The length of the CDR3 is 12 residues. CDR3 nucleotide sequence: TGTGCCAGCAGTTCTGAGAAGTACGAGCAGTACTTC. Its translation: CASSSEKYEQYF.

The rearrangement joins TRBV19 to TRBJ2-1; 10 positions agree with TRBD1. V trimming: 7 bases; J trimming: 0 bases; junction bases outside the gene matches: 9. This CDR3 is 17 amino acids long. Germline loops: CDR1 LNHDA, CDR2 SQIVND (reference sequence). Here the CDR3 DNA reads TGTGCCAGTATGGGGACAGGGGTTTCCAGCTCCTACAATGAGCAGTTCTTC. Translating gives CASMGTGVSSSYNEQFF.

The table lists this clone with a count of one. The chain links TRBV4-1 to TRBJ2-5; 10 bases agree with TRBD2. CDR3 length equals 18 residues. Germline CDR1 MGHRA, CDR2 YSYEKL. Trimming cost V 1 base and J 5 bases; bases outside gene matches: 13. The DNA of the CDR3 is TGCGCCAGCAGCCAAGTACCTGAGCTAGCGGGAGCTTGGGAGACCCAGTACTTC. Its translation: CASSQVPELAGAWETQYF.

The chain has TRBV19 and TRBJ1-1; D perhaps matches TRBD1 (5 bases). Germline V lookup: CDR1 LNHDA, CDR2 SQIVND (reference sequence). The CDR3 has 13 residues. Trimming stripped 5 bases from V and 7 bases from J, with 14 bases between. This chain's CDR3 is CASSSQGIFEAFF. CDR3 nucleotides: TGTGCCAGTAGTTCTCAGGGAATTTTTGAAGCTTTCTTT.

This clone was counted once. This chain uses TRBV28 with TRBJ2-7; no reliable D call. V lost 6 bases to trimming and J lost 3 bases, with 6 bases between them. Looked up from germline, CDR1 is MDHEN and CDR2 is SYDVKM. The CDR3 consists of 11 residues. CDR3 bases: TGTGCCAGCAGAAGGGACTACGAGCAGTACTTC. Protein: CASRRDYEQYF.